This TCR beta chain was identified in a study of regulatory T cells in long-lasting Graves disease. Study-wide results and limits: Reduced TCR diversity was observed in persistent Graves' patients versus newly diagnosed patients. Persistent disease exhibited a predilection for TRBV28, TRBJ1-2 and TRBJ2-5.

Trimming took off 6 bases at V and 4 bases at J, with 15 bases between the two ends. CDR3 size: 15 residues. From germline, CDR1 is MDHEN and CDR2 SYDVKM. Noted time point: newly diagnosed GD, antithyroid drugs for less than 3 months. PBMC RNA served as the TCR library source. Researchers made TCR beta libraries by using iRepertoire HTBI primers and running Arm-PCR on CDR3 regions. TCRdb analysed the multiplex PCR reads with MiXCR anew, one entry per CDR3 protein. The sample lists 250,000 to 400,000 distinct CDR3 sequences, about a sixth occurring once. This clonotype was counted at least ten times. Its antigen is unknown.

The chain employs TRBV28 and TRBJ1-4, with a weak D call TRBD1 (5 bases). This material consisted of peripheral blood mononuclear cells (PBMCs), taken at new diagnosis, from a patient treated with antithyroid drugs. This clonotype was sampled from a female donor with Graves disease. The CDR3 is CASRAGGGYNEKLFF. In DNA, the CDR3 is TGTGCCAGCAGGGCGGGTGGGGGATATAATGAAAAACTGTTTTTT.